This TCR beta chain comes out of a study of control samples from healthy donors and cancer patients. V was clipped by 5 bases and J by 2 bases; unmatched bases: 8. Germline lookup yields CDR1 LNHNV and CDR2 YYDKDF (reference sequence). This CDR3 contains 15 residues. Repertoires were generated with immunoSEQ multiplex PCR, while TCRdb's copy carries only in-frame clones and drops some. Here the sample spans about 120,000 clones, around nine tenths being singletons. The TCR was taken from a man between 25 and 39 years old in good health. Specimen: blood. V is TRBV15 and J is TRBJ1-2, with 7 bases lining up with TRBD1. The CDR3 DNA is TGTGCCACCAGCCCGCCGGGACAGCGAAACTATGGCTACACCTTC. This codes for CATSPPGQRNYGYTF.